Each of the 10 T cell receptor delta chains below was sequenced from the same sample in a study of gamma-delta T cells after stem cell transplantation (dated by TCRdb to about 2016). The library was prepared using RT-PCR. Sequencing was carried out with an Illumina MiSeq. TCRdb called clones anew from the public reads via CATT; matching DNA rows were later pooled. Counted in this sample were 9,000 to 13,000 delta-chain clones; 1.3% of them appeared once. The ten top clones hold approximately 10% of the sample. What was sequenced was gamma-delta T cells. Source of these receptors: a human donor. It is not recorded whose cells these are; they may come from a transplant donor.

In its sample, this clone ranks as medium-sized. Within the sample, other DNA sequences also encode this same CDR3. The CDR3 is CACDTVLGATYTDKLIF. The DNA of the CDR3 is TGTGCCTGTGACACCGTACTGGGGGCGACCTACACCGATAAACTCATCTTT. The chain joins TRDV2 to TRDJ1; TRDD3 matches at 8 bases. The CDR3 length is 17 residues. From germline, CDR1 is GEAIGNYY and CDR2 EKD. Trimming cost V 0 bases and J 0 bases; bases outside gene matches: 8.

In its sample, this clone was seen many times. The chain combines TRDV2 with TRDJ1, with 7 bases matching TRDD3. J gave up 7 bases and V 0 bases, and 13 bases lay outside the gene matches. CDR1 GEAIGNYY and CDR2 EKD come from the germline V gene. The CDR3 contains 16 residues. The CDR3 loop reads CACDTLKLGPRGKLIF. The CDR3, as DNA: TGTGCCTGTGACACCCTTAAACTGGGGCCCCGGGGTAAACTCATCTTT.

The sample holds a few counts of this clone. The protein given by TCRdb reflects a much larger clone and differs at residue 3 from this DNA's translation, likely from a read error; the protein shown is the DNA's translation. The genes are TRDV2 and TRDJ1, with D tentatively TRDD3 (6 bases). The CDR3 length is 16 residues. Germline-derived CDR1 and CDR2 are GEAIGNYY and EKD. The DNA of the CDR3 is TGTGCCTCTGACACCGTTGGGGGGCCGTACACCGATAAACTCATCTTT. This encodes CASDTVGGPYTDKLIF.

Worth noting for this clone: The protein given by TCRdb reflects a much larger clone and differs at residue 5 from this DNA's translation, likely from a read error; the protein shown is the DNA's translation. J is TRDJ3 and V is TRDV2; 10 nucleotides align to TRDD3. V shed 4 bases, J shed 2 bases, and the junction held 7 bases outside the gene matches. Germline V gene lookup returns CDR1 GEAIGNYY and CDR2 EKD. The CDR3 totals 18 residues. The CDR3 DNA reads TGTGCCTGTGATAGCTGGGGGATAGAGGCCTGGGACACCCGACAGATGTTTTTC. The encoded protein is CACDSWGIEAWDTRQMFF.

As for this clone: Since a far larger clone is one base different, this is likely a read error. This CDR3 is also generated by other DNA sequences in the sample. This chain uses TRDV2 with TRDJ3, with 9 bases aligning to TRDD3. Germline CDR1 is GEAIGNYY and CDR2 is EKD. This CDR3 spans 19 amino acids. CDR3 coding DNA: TGTGCTTGTGACATACTGGGGGACGAGAGCTCCTGGGACACCCGACAGATGTTTTTC. This gives the protein CACDILGDESSWDTRQMFF.

This clone was seen only a few times. This may stem from a read error, because a much larger clone lies one nucleotide away. The sample holds other DNA sequences that translate to the same CDR3. V and J are TRDV2 and TRDJ1; 9 bases are shared with TRDD3. This CDR3 has 15 amino acids. Germline CDR1 reads GEAIGNYY; CDR2 reads EKD. CDR3 amino acids: CACDTLGDESDKLIF. CDR3 DNA sequence: TGTGCCTGCGACACCCTGGGGGATGAGTCCGATAAACTCATCTTT.

This clone was recorded a few times. This is likely an artifact of a read error, given a far larger clone one base away. The sample contains more than one DNA sequence encoding this CDR3. The chain has TRDV2 and TRDJ1, with TRDD3 matching over 8 bases. This CDR3 contains 13 residues. V gave up 4 bases and J gave up 4 bases; unmatched junction bases: 4. Germline values: CDR1 GEAIGNYY, CDR2 EKD. The CDR3 region is CACDGLGGDKLIF. CDR3 in DNA: TGTGCCTGTGATGGACTGGGGGGCGATAAACTCATCTTT.

By share, this clone counts as medium-sized. The chain recombines TRDV2 with TRDJ1; 8 bases fit TRDD3. Per germline, CDR1 GEAIGNYY and CDR2 EKD. The CDR3 has 15 residues. After removal of 3 bases from V and 3 bases from J, the junction contained 8 bases not matched to a gene. In nucleotides, the CDR3 is TGTGCCTGTGACGGGGTACTGGGGGGCTCCGATAAACTCATCTTT. It yields the protein CACDGVLGGSDKLIF.

There are a few counts of this clone. This likely reflects a read error, since a far larger clone is one base away. Distinct nucleotide sequences in the sample also encode this CDR3. CDR3 coding DNA: TGTGCCTGTGACTTATTGGGGGATGTCGACAAACTCATCTTT. It specifies CACDLLGDVDKLIF. This chain connects TRDV2 to TRDJ1, with 8 bases matching TRDD3. Germline-derived CDR1 and CDR2 are GEAIGNYY and EKD. The CDR3 consists of 14 residues. The V gene end was trimmed by 3 bases and the J gene end by 8 bases; junction bases not matched to a gene: 10.

The V gene is TRDV2, the J gene TRDJ1, with TRDD3 matching over 11 bases. CDR1 and CDR2 from the germline V gene are GEAIGNYY and EKD. Trimming at V came to 4 bases and at J to 0 bases, leaving 15 bases not matched to a gene. The CDR3 is 19 amino acids. The CDR3 spells CACESLGGGYGSDTDKLIF. CDR3 sequence (DNA): TGTGCCTGTGAGAGTCTCGGTGGGGGATACGGTTCGGACACCGATAAACTCATCTTT.